This TCR beta chain was retrieved from a study of identical twins. Concerning this clonotype itself: The target antigen is unknown.

Germline V gives CDR1 SNHLY, CDR2 FYNNEI. V trimming: 4 bases; J trimming: 7 bases; junction bases outside the gene matches: 5. The CDR3 has 14 amino acids. MiXCR, applied by TCRdb to the 5' RACE reads, yields one record per CDR3 protein. Of 1.5 million to 2 million distinct CDR3 sequences detected, less than 35% appear once; the ten largest clones hold about 0.25%. Study-level points and caveats: Analyses based on zero insertions could be partly confounded by invariant MAIT and iNKT cells. Shared out-of-frame alpha sequences (those common to twins) showed excess low generation probability.

The origin of this receptor is a newborn girl in good health. This rearrangement joins TRBV2 to TRBJ2-7; 12 nucleotides align to TRBD2. Source material: cord blood. DNA for the CDR3: TGTGCCAGCAGTGGACTAGCGGGGGTATCAGAGCAGTACTTC. It is translated as CASSGLAGVSEQYF. The variable domain in full, completed from reference TRBV2 and TRBJ2-7, reads EPEVTQTPSHQVTQMGQEVILRCVPISNHLYFYWYRQILGQKVEFLVSFYNNEISEKSEIFDDQFSVERPDGSNFTLKIRSTKLEDSAMYFCASSGLAGVSEQYFGPGTRLTVT.